This T cell receptor (beta chain) was identified in a study of blood T cell repertoires in COVID-19. Overall study context: Sites in the United States, Italy and Spain provided acute and convalescent COVID-19 samples. From T cells, B-cell-depleted T cells, or PBMCs came the material, which was cDNA or gDNA.

Germline V gene data show CDR1 as SGHTS and CDR2 as YDEGEE. This CDR3 contains 12 residues. V was pared by 5 bases and J by 8 bases, with 13 bases between. Method: immunoSEQ multiplex PCR; TCRdb's copy keeps in-frame clones and lacks some. Here the sample spans about 130,000 clones, just under 85% being singletons. The V gene is TRBV5-8, the J gene TRBJ1-1; a weak D match, TRBD1 (6 bases). Sequencing was done on a sample of peripheral blood. The receptor's source is a woman older than 75 with acute or convalescent COVID-19. The CDR3 here is CASSRGFREAFF. DNA for the CDR3: TGTGCCAGCAGTAGGGGGTTTCGGGAAGCTTTCTTT.